What follows are 20 T cell receptor beta chains derived from one specimen sequenced in a study of regulatory T cells in long-lasting Graves disease. Indicated time point: newly diagnosed GD, antithyroid drugs for less than 3 months. The TCR library used RNA extracted from PBMCs. Through Arm-PCR of CDR3 regions and iRepertoire HTBI primers, TCR beta libraries were built. TCRdb ran MiXCR on the multiplex PCR reads and lists one entry per CDR3 protein. The sample yields hundreds of thousands of distinct CDR3 sequences, about 12% seen once. These data were also reused for a study on T cells in Graves' hyperthyroidism and ophthalmopathy.

The material was peripheral blood mononuclear cells (PBMCs), obtained at new diagnosis, from a patient treated with antithyroid drugs. The source of these receptors is a woman aged 25 to 39 with Graves disease.

With respect to this clonotype: One end of the junction is discordant with germline, which a read error may explain. The chain recombines TRBV12-3 or TRBV12-4 with TRBJ1-2; possible D gene TRBD1, 6 bases. This CDR3 spans 16 amino acids. CDR3 protein: CASSLRLVGGLYGHTF. In DNA, the CDR3 is TGTGCCAGCAGTCTCCGGCTGGTGGGGGGCCTCTATGGCCACACCTTC.

This clonotype turned up a few times. J is TRBJ2-6 and V is TRBV29-1; 7 nucleotides align to TRBD2. J lost 6 bases, V lost 3 bases, and 2 bases had no gene match. Germline CDR1 is SQVTM and CDR2 is ANQGSEA. The CDR3 extends over 13 amino acids. CDR3 bases: TGCAGCGTTGAGGGAGGGGTGGCCAACGTCCTGACTTTC. Amino acid sequence: CSVEGGVANVLTF.

This clonotype was seen repeatedly, ten times or more. The V gene is TRBV11-2, the J gene TRBJ2-3, with D possibly being TRBD1 or TRBD2 (6 bases each). The CDR3 is made up of 15 amino acids. Germline V CDR1 and CDR2: SGHAT, FQNNGV. The V and J ends lost 3 bases and 2 bases respectively, with 12 bases between them. The chain's CDR3 is CASSLEGTPTDTQYF. In DNA form, the CDR3 reads TGTGCCAGCAGCTTGGAGGGGACACCCACAGATACGCAGTATTTT.

This clonotype was picked up many times. The chain joins TRBV2 to TRBJ2-5; maybe TRBD1 (5 bases). V was shortened by 8 bases and J by 2 bases, with 15 bases between the two germline ends. This CDR3 is 14 amino acids long. The germline CDR1 and CDR2 sequences are SNHLY and FYNNEI. CDR3 nucleotides: TGTGCCAGCGGGGCAGTGGCCGATCAAGAGACCCAGTACTTC. This encodes CASGAVADQETQYF. The entire variable domain, with the rest obtained from reference TRBV2 and TRBJ2-5, is as follows: EPEVTQTPSHQVTQMGQEVILRCVPISNHLYFYWYRQILGQKVEFLVSFYNNEISEKSEIFDDQFSVERPDGSNFTLKIRSTKLEDSAMYFCASGAVADQETQYFGPGTRLLVL.

V is TRBV5-1 and J is TRBJ2-2, with 10 bases aligning to TRBD2. V lost 0 bases to trimming and J lost 5 bases; unmatched junction nucleotides: 7. CDR3 length: 17 amino acids. Germline-derived CDR1 and CDR2 are SGHRS and YFSETQ. The CDR3 DNA reads as TGCGCCAGCAGCTTGGGGCCTAGCGGGAGATCAACCGGGGAGCTGTTTTTT. It yields the protein CASSLGPSGRSTGELFF.

This clonotype was recorded at least ten times. The gene calls are TRBV19 and TRBJ2-7, with a weak D call TRBD2 (7 bases). Germline CDR1 reads LNHDA; CDR2 reads SQIVND (reference sequence). V gave up 1 base and J gave up 2 bases, with 12 bases separating them. The CDR3 is 15 residues long. The CDR3 DNA reads TGTGCCAGTAGTATAGCGGGGGGCCCAACCTACGAGCAGTACTTC. Protein sequence: CASSIAGGPTYEQYF.

The sample holds many counts of this clonotype. V usage is TRBV29-1 and J usage is TRBJ2-2; maybe TRBD2 (5 bases). This CDR3 is built from 16 residues. V was cut by 0 bases and J by 4 bases, with 15 bases left in between. CDR1 and CDR2 from the germline V gene are SQVTM and ANQGSEA. The CDR3 DNA sequence: TGCAGCGTTGAAGATCTCGGAGGACGTGCCACCGGGGAGCTGTTTTTT. Protein sequence: CSVEDLGGRATGELFF.

This clonotype was observed at least ten times. At one end, the junction sequence differs from germline, possibly due to a read error. The CDR3 loop reads CASSEVAGPYEQYF. The DNA for the CDR3 is TGTGCCAGTAGCGAGGTAGCGGGACCCTACGAGCAGTACTTC. The chain links TRBV9 to TRBJ2-7; 8 bases agree with TRBD2. Germline lookup yields CDR1 SGDLS and CDR2 YYNGEE. CDR3 length: 14 amino acids.

This clonotype was detected ten times or more. At one of its ends the junction is not consistent with the germline gene, which may arise from a read error. This chain's CDR3 is CASSQGRYRPSF. The CDR3 bases are TGTGCCAGCAGCCAAGGTAGATACAGACCGAGTTTT. The chain employs TRBV3-1 and TRBJ1-4; D remains unclear. The CDR3 contains 12 residues. Germline V gene data show CDR1 as LGHDT and CDR2 as YNNKEL (reference sequence).

Sample share makes this clonotype medium-sized. The CDR3 coding sequence is TGCGCCAGCAACCCTCTACCCCAGACTAGCGGCACCCACGAGCAGTACTTC. Its protein product is CASNPLPQTSGTHEQYF. This chain joins TRBV5-1 and TRBJ2-7, with 9 bases identical to TRBD2. Germline assignment: CDR1 SGHRS and CDR2 YFSETQ. J gave up 5 bases and V 6 bases, and 18 bases lay outside the gene matches. CDR3 length: 17 amino acids. The entire variable domain, with the rest obtained from reference TRBV5-1 and TRBJ2-7, is as follows: KAGVTQTPRYLIKTRGQQVTLSCSPISGHRSVSWYQQTPGQGLQFLFEYFSETQRNKGNFPGRFSGRQFSNSRSEMNVSTLELGDSALYLCASNPLPQTSGTHEQYFGPGTRLTVT.

This clonotype has at least ten counts. One end of the junction does not line up with germline, which may come from a read error. The chain is built from TRBV12-3 or TRBV12-4 and TRBJ1-2, with a possible D match to TRBD1 (6 bases). This CDR3 spans 19 amino acids. The CDR3 nucleotides read TGTGCCAGCAGACCGATTGCGGGATTGACAGGCCTTGCTAACTATGGCCACACCTTC. Translated: CASRPIAGLTGLANYGHTF.

This clonotype was recorded many times. This chain links TRBV20-1 with TRBJ2-1; TRBD2 matches at 12 bases. The CDR3 has 15 residues. The junction had 7 bases not matched to a gene; V was cut back by 4 bases and J by 6 bases. Germline V gene lookup returns CDR1 DFQATT and CDR2 SNEGSKA (reference sequence). CDR3 nucleotides: TGCAGTGCTACCTCCCTAGCGGGAGGGCCCAATGAGCAGTTCTTC. Amino acids: CSATSLAGGPNEQFF.

This clonotype came up many times. The chain carries TRBV6-2 or TRBV6-3 and TRBJ1-6; D is uncertain. V shed 0 bases and J shed 10 bases, with 16 bases lying between them. Germline CDR1 MNHEY, CDR2 SVGEGT. This CDR3 has 16 residues. The CDR3 reads CASSYSASYQDSPLHF. The CDR3 DNA sequence: TGTGCCAGCAGTTACTCTGCTTCCTACCAGGACTCACCCCTCCACTTT.

This clonotype was seen only a few times. V gene TRBV7-9 combines with J gene TRBJ2-5; 8 nucleotides agree with TRBD1. CDR3 length equals 14 residues. Germline V gives CDR1 SEHNR, CDR2 FQNEAQ (reference sequence). The V and J ends lost 5 bases and 2 bases, in that order; junction bases with no gene match: 4. The CDR3 DNA follows: TGTGCCAGCAGCCCGGACAGGGCTCAAGAGACCCAGTACTTC. Amino acids: CASSPDRAQETQYF.

In regard to this clonotype: A read error may explain this, as a much larger clone is one base away. Without the conserved terminal phenylalanine or tryptophan, this CDR3 likely stems from a read error. The V gene is TRBV7-9, the J gene TRBJ2-7; D gene ambiguous. The length of the CDR3 is 14 residues. Germline loops: CDR1 SEHNR, CDR2 FQNEAQ (reference sequence). V lost 5 bases and J lost 1, with 12 bases in between. The CDR3 protein is CASSHGSLSYEQYI. For the CDR3, the DNA is TGTGCCAGCAGCCACGGGTCCCTTTCCTACGAGCAGTACATC.

The rearrangement links TRBV19 to TRBJ2-2; D uncertain. This CDR3 comprises 13 residues. The V end was cut by 6 bases, the J end by 3 bases, with 8 bases between. The V gene's germline CDR1 is LNHDA and CDR2 SQIVND (reference sequence). The CDR3, as DNA: TGTGCCAGTAGGTACCTCGACACCGGGGAGCTGTTTTTT. Its translation: CASRYLDTGELFF.

Only a few counts were recorded for this clonotype. The rearrangement uses TRBV29-1 and TRBJ1-2; TRBD1 might be the D (5 bases). Trimming removed 5 bases from V and 0 bases from J, with 10 bases in between. Germline V lookup: CDR1 SQVTM, CDR2 ANQGSEA. This CDR3 is 13 amino acids long. The CDR3, as DNA: TGCAGCGTTCAGGGACCAGCTAACTATGGCTACACCTTC. Amino acids: CSVQGPANYGYTF.

This clonotype has a count of ten or more. The genes are TRBV24-1 and TRBJ1-2, with 7 bases identical to TRBD1. This CDR3 spans 13 amino acids. CDR1 and CDR2 from the germline V gene are KGHDR and SFDVKD. V lost 6 bases, J lost 3 bases, and 3 bases stayed unmatched. CDR3 loop: CATSFGTDYGYTF. In nucleotides, the CDR3 is TGTGCCACCAGTTTCGGGACAGACTATGGCTACACCTTC.

This clonotype was observed a few times. The rearrangement links TRBV24-1 to TRBJ2-1, with D possibly TRBD2 on 5 matching bases. Trimming took 2 bases from V and 11 from J, leaving 15 bases between them. The length of the CDR3 is 14 residues. CDR1 is KGHDR and CDR2 is SFDVKD in the germline V gene. The CDR3 region has the DNA TGTGCCACCAGTGATTCCTCAAGCGGCAACCAGCAGTTCTTC. This codes for CATSDSSSGNQQFF.

This clonotype was observed at least ten times. The chain carries TRBV27 and TRBJ2-1, with TRBD2 matching 8 bases. The CDR3 covers 16 residues. Germline V gene sequence: CDR1 MNHEY, CDR2 SMNVEV (reference sequence). V shed 5 bases and J 5 bases; nucleotides not matched to a gene: 11. In DNA, the CDR3 is TGTGCCAGCAGTCCGTATAGCGGGGTCCTAGACAATGAGCAGTTCTTC. Amino acid sequence: CASSPYSGVLDNEQFF.